One sample yielded the 2 T cell receptor beta chains listed below, sequenced in a study of CD8 T cells in Susac syndrome. RNA in amounts of roughly 0.5 to 1 ug was reverse transcribed with random hexamers. MiXCR, run by TCRdb on the immunoSEQ multiplex PCR reads, gives a single entry per CDR3 protein. The sample lists about 200,000 distinct CDR3 sequences, roughly 96% occurring once. Sequenced: CD4+ T cells from PBMCs. The source of these receptors is a human donor in good health.

The chain links TRBV12-3 or TRBV12-4 to TRBJ2-3; D is uncertain. The V end was cut by 4 bases, the J end by 2 bases, with 7 bases between. The CDR3 has 13 residues. The CDR3 protein is CASSSRYTDTQYF. CDR3 bases: TGTGCCAGCAGTTCCCGGTACACAGATACGCAGTATTTT.

The chain joins TRBV18 to TRBJ2-7; TRBD2 might be the D (5 bases). Germline loops: CDR1 KGHSH, CDR2 LQKENI. The CDR3 is 11 residues long. V shed 5 bases and J shed 7 bases, with 9 bases lying between them. CDR3 in DNA: TGTGCCAGCTCAAGATCGGGGGAGCAGTACTTC. This encodes CASSRSGEQYF.